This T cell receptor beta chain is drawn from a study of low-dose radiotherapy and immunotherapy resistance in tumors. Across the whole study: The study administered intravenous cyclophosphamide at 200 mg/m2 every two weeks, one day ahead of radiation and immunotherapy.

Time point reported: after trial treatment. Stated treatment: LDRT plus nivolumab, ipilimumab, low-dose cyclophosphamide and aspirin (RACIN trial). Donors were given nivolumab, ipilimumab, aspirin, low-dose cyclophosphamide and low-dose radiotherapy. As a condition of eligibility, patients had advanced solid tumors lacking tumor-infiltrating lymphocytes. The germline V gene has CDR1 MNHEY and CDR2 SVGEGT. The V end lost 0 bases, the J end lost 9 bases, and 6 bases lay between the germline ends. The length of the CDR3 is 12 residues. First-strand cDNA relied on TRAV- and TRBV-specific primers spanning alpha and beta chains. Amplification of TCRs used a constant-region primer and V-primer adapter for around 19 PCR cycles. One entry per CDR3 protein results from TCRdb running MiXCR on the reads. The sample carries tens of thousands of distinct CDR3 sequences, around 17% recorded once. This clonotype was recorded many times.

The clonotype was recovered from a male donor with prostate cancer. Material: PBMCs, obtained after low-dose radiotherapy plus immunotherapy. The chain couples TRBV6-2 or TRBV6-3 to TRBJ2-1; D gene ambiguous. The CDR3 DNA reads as TGTGCCAGCAGTTACTCCCAGCGTGAGCAGTTCTTC. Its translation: CASSYSQREQFF.